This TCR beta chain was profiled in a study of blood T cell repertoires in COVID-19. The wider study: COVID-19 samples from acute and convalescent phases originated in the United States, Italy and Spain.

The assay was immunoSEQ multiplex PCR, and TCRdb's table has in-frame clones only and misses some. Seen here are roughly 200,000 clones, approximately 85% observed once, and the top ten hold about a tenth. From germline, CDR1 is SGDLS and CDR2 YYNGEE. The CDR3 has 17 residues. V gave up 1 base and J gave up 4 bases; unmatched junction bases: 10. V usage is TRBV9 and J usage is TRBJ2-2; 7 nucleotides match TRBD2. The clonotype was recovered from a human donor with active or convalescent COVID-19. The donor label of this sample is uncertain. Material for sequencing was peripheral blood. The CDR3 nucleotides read TGTGCCAGCAGCGTACCGGTGACTAGCCCTTTCACCGGGGAGCTGTTTTTT. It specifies CASSVPVTSPFTGELFF.